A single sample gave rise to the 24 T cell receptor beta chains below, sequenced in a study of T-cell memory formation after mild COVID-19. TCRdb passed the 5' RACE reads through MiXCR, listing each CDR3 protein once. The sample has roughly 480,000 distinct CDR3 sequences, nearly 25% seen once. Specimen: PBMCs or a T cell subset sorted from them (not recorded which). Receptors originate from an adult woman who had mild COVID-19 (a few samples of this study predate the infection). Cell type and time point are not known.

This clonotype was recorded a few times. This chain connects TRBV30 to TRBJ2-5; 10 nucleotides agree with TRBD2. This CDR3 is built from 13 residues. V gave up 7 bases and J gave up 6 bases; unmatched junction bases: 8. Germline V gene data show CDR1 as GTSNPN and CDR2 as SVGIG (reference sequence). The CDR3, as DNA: TGTGCCTTGGGACTAGCGCGGAGTCAGACCCAGTACTTC. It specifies CALGLARSQTQYF.

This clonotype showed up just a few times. The CDR3, as DNA: TGCAGTGTAAGGGGGCTCTCCTACGAGCAGTACTTC. Its protein product is CSVRGLSYEQYF. The chain carries TRBV20-1 and TRBJ2-7; 7 bases are shared with TRBD1. Trimming removed 7 bases from V and 0 bases from J; junction bases left unmatched: 3. The germline V gene encodes CDR1 DFQATT and CDR2 SNEGSKA (reference sequence). This CDR3 is 12 amino acids long.

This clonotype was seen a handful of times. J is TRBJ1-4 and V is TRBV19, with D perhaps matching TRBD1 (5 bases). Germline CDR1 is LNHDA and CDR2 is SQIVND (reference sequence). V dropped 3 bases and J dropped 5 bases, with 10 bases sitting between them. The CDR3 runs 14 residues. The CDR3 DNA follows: TGTGCCAGTAGTATGGGACTTCACAATGAAAAACTGTTTTTT. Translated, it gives CASSMGLHNEKLFF.

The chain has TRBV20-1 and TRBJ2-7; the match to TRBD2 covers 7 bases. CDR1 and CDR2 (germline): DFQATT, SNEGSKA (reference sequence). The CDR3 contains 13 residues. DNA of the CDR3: TGCGGAGCCGGGAGGATGCTCCAGGTCGAGCAGTACTTC. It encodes CGAGRMLQVEQYF.

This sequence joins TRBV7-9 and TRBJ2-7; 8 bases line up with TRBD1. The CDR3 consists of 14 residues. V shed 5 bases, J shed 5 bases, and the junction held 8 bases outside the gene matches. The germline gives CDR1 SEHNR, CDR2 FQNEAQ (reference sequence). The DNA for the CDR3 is TGTGCCAGCAGCCGAACGGACAGGGACGACGAGCAGTACTTC. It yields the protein CASSRTDRDDEQYF. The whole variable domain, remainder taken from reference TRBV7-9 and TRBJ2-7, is DTGVSQNPRHKITKRGQNVTFRCDPISEHNRLYWYRQTLGQGPEFLTYFQNEAQLEKSRLLSDRFSAERPKGSFSTLEIQRTEQGDSAMYLCASSRTDRDDEQYFGPGTRLTVT.

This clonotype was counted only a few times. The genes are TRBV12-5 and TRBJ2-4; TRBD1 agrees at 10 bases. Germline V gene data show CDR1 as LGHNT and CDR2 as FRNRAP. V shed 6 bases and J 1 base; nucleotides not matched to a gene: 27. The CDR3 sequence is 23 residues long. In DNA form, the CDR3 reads TGTGCTAGTGGCCCTGGGGGGAAGGGGCTGACAGGGGGCGAATTTATGGCCAAAAACATTCAGTACTTC. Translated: CASGPGGKGLTGGEFMAKNIQYF.

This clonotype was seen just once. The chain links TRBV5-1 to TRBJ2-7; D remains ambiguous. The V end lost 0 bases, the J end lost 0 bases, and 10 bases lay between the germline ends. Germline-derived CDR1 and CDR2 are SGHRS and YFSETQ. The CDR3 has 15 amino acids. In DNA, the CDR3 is TGCGCCAGCAGCTTGGAATCTGGGTACTCCTACGAGCAGTACTTC. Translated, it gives CASSLESGYSYEQYF.

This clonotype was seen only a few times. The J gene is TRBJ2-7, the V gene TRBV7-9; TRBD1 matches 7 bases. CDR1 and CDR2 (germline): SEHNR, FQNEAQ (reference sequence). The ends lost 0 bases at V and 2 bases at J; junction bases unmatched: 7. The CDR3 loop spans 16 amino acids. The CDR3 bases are TGTGCCAGCAGCTTAGCGCCGGAAAGGGGGCCCTACGAGCAGTACTTC. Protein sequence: CASSLAPERGPYEQYF.

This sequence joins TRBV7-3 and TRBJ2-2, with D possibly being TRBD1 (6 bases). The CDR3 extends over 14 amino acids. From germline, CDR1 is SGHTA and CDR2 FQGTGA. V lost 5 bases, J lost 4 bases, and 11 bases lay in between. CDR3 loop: CASSQDRLTGELFF. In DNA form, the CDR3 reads TGTGCCAGCAGCCAAGACAGGCTCACCGGGGAGCTGTTTTTT.

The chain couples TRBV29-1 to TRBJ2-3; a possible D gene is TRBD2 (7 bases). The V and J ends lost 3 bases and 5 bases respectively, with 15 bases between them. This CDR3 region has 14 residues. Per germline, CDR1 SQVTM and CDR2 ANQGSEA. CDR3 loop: CSVDSSGGEDTQYF. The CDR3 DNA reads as TGCAGCGTTGATAGTTCGGGGGGCGAAGATACGCAGTATTTT.

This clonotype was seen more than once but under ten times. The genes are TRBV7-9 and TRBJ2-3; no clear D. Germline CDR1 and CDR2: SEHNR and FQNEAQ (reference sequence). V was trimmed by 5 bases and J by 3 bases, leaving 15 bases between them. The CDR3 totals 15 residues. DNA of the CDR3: TGTGCCAGCAGCCTTTTCCGACCTGGGACAGATACGCAGTATTTT. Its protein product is CASSLFRPGTDTQYF.

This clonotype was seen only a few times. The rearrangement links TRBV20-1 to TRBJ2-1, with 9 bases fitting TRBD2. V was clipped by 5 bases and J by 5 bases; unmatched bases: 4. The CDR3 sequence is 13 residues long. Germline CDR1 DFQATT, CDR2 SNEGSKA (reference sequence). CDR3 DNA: TGCAGTGCTTCGGGACTAGCCAACAATGAGCAGTTCTTC. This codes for CSASGLANNEQFF.

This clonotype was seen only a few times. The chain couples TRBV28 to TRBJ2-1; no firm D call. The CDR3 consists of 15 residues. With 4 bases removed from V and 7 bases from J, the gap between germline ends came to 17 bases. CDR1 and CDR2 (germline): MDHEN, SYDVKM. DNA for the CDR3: TGTGCCAGCAGTTATCCAGGTAGGAAGAGGAATGAGCAGTTCTTC. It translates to CASSYPGRKRNEQFF.

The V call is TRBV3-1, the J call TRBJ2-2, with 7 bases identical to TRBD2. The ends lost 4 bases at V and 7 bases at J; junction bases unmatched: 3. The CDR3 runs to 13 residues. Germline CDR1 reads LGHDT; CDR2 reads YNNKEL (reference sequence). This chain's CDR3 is CASSREGLGELFF. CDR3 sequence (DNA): TGTGCCAGCAGCCGGGAGGGCCTCGGGGAGCTGTTTTTT.

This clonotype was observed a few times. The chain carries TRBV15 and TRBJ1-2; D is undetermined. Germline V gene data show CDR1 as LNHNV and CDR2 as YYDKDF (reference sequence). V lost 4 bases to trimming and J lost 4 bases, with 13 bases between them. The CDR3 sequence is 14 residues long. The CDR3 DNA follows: TGTGCCACCAGCATCCCAGGAACTAGCTATGGCTACACCTTC. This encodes CATSIPGTSYGYTF.

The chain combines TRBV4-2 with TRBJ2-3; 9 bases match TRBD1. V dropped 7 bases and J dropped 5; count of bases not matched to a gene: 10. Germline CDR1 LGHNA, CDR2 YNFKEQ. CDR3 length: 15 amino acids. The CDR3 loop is CASNIGTGLEDTQYF. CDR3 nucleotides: TGTGCCAGCAACATCGGGACAGGGTTGGAAGATACGCAGTATTTT.

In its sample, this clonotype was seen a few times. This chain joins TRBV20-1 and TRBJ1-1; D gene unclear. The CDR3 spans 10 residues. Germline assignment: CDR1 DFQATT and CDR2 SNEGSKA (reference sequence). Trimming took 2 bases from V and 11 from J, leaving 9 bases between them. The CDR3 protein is CSARIPRAFF. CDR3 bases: TGCAGTGCTAGAATACCCCGGGCTTTCTTT.

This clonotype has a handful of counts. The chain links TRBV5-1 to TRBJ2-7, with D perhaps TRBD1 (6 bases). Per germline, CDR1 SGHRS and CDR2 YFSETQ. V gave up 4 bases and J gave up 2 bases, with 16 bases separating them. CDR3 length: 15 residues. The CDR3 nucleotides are TGCGCCAGCAGCCAGACAGGCCAGCCAGCCTACGAGCAGTACTTC. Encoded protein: CASSQTGQPAYEQYF.

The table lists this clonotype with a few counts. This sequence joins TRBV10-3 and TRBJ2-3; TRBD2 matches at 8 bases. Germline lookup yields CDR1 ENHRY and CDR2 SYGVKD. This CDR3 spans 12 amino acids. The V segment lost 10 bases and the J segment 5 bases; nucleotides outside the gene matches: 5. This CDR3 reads CATGGGKDTQYF. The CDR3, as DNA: TGTGCCACCGGGGGGGGGAAAGATACGCAGTATTTT.

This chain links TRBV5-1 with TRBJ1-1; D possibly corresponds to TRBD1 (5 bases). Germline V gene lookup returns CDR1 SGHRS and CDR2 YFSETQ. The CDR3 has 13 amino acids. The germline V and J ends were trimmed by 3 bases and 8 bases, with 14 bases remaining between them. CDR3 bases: TGCGCCAGCAGCTCGACCACATCAGGGGAAGCTTTCTTT. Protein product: CASSSTTSGEAFF. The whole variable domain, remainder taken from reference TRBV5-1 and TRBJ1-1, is KAGVTQTPRYLIKTRGQQVTLSCSPISGHRSVSWYQQTPGQGLQFLFEYFSETQRNKGNFPGRFSGRQFSNSRSEMNVSTLELGDSALYLCASSSTTSGEAFFGQGTRLTVV.

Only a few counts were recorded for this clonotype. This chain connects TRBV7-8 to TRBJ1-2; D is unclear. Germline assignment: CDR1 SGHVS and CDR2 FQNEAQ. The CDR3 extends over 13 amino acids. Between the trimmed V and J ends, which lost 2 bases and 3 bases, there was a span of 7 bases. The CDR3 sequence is CASSLLTDYGYTF. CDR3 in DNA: TGTGCCAGCAGCTTACTAACAGACTATGGCTACACCTTC.

The CDR3 loop is CASSLEGHEAFF. In DNA form, the CDR3 reads TGCGCCAGCAGCTTGGAGGGACACGAAGCTTTCTTT. This rearrangement joins TRBV5-1 to TRBJ1-1; tentatively, D is TRBD1 (6 bases). V lost 0 bases, J lost 8 bases, and 8 bases lay in between. There are 12 residues in the CDR3. Per germline, CDR1 SGHRS and CDR2 YFSETQ.

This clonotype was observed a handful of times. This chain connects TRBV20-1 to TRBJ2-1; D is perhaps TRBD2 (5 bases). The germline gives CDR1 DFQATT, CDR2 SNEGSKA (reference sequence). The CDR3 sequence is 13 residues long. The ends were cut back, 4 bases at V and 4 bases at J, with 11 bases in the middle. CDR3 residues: CSATQPGYNEQFF. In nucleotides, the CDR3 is TGCAGTGCTACTCAACCGGGATACAATGAGCAGTTCTTC.

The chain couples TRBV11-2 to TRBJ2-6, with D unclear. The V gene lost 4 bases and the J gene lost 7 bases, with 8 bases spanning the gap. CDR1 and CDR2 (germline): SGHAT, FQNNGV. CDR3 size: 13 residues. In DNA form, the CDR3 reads TGTGCCAGCAGCTCCCAGTCCGCCAACGTCCTGACTTTC. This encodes CASSSQSANVLTF.